This T cell receptor beta chain comes out of a study of blood T cell repertoires in COVID-19. Clones were read by immunoSEQ multiplex PCR, and TCRdb kept only the in-frame ones, dropping some. Of approximately 240,000 clones in the sample, about nine tenths are singletons; the top ten hold 0.83%. The CDR3 sequence is 16 residues long. The germline CDR1 and CDR2 sequences are ENHRY and SYGVKD. The V end lost 0 bases, the J end lost 0 bases, and 11 bases lay between the germline ends. V usage is TRBV10-3 and J usage is TRBJ1-1; D is unresolved. The receptor comes from a man aged 25-40 years with COVID-19, enrolled during active disease. The material sequenced was peripheral blood. CDR3 amino acids: CAISESSGGMNTEAFF. As DNA, the CDR3 is TGTGCCATCAGTGAGTCCAGTGGAGGGATGAACACTGAAGCTTTCTTT.